The 20 T cell receptor beta chains reported below all come from one sample, sequenced in a study of blood T cell repertoires in COVID-19. Method: immunoSEQ multiplex PCR; TCRdb's copy keeps in-frame clones and lacks some. The sample consists of about 250,000 clones, 88% of them appearing once. Sequences were obtained from PBMCs or T cells enriched from blood (not recorded which). The receptor set was obtained from a woman in her fifties or sixties who had recovered from COVID-19.

V is TRBV4-1 and J is TRBJ2-5; 9 bases line up with TRBD2. V was pared by 0 bases and J by 4 bases, with 12 bases of the junction left unmatched. The CDR3 loop spans 18 amino acids. Per germline, CDR1 MGHRA and CDR2 YSYEKL. The DNA for the CDR3 is TGCGCCAGCAGCCAAGATGGCGGGCGAGCGGGAGGTTCAGAGACCCAGTACTTC. Protein sequence: CASSQDGGRAGGSETQYF.

This clone came up once. V usage is TRBV6-5 and J usage is TRBJ2-1, with 7 bases identical to TRBD2. CDR1 is MNHEY, CDR2 SVGAGI, per germline. The V and J ends lost 2 bases and 3 bases, in that order; junction bases with no gene match: 7. This CDR3 is built from 16 residues. CDR3 region: CASSYTIGRNYNEQFF. The CDR3 nucleotides read TGTGCCAGCAGTTACACTATCGGGAGGAACTACAATGAGCAGTTCTTC.

The V gene is TRBV24-1, the J gene TRBJ2-1; the match to TRBD1 covers 10 bases. The length of the CDR3 is 17 residues. Germline V CDR1 and CDR2: KGHDR, SFDVKD. J was trimmed by 7 bases and V by 3 bases; bases with no gene match: 11. The CDR3 bases are TGTGCCACCAGTGATCCGCGCGGGGGACAGGGGAAGAATGAGCAGTTCTTC. Its translation is CATSDPRGGQGKNEQFF.

The V and J genes are TRBV5-8 and TRBJ2-1; tentative D call: TRBD2 (5 bases). Trimming shortened V by 2 bases and J by 7 bases, and 19 bases separated the two germline ends. Germline V lookup: CDR1 SGHTS, CDR2 YDEGEE. The length of the CDR3 is 16 residues. The CDR3 DNA follows: TGTGCCAGCAGCTTCCCCTATCAGAGCGGTGTTAATGAGCAGTTCTTC. Translating it yields CASSFPYQSGVNEQFF.

The rearrangement uses TRBV6-2 or TRBV6-3 and TRBJ2-5; 13 bases fit TRBD2. Looked up from germline, CDR1 is MNHEY and CDR2 is SVGEGT. V gave up 6 bases and J gave up 5 bases; unmatched junction bases: 6. CDR3 size: 15 residues. The CDR3 loop reads CASSLGLAGIETQYF. DNA of the CDR3: TGTGCCAGCAGCCTGGGACTAGCGGGAATTGAGACCCAGTACTTC.

The chain couples TRBV3-1 (or the pseudogene TRBV3-2) to TRBJ1-6; 7 nucleotides align to TRBD1. Unmatched junction bases numbered 10, after V lost 1 base and J lost 10 bases. This CDR3 comprises 16 residues. CDR1 and CDR2 (germline): LGHDT, YNNKEL (reference sequence). The CDR3 sequence is CASSQVYARGGSPLHF. The DNA for the CDR3 is TGTGCCAGCAGCCAAGTTTATGCCCGAGGGGGCTCACCCCTCCACTTT.

This clone was recorded only once. The chain uses TRBV30 and TRBJ1-5, with 8 bases aligning to TRBD1. The V segment lost 1 base and the J segment 5 bases; nucleotides outside the gene matches: 13. This CDR3 has 17 residues. Germline lookup yields CDR1 GTSNPN and CDR2 SVGIG (reference sequence). The CDR3: CAWSGGPGGFGDQPQHF. The CDR3 coding sequence is TGTGCCTGGAGTGGCGGCCCAGGGGGCTTTGGGGATCAGCCCCAGCATTTT.

A few counts support this clone. The chain has TRBV6-5 and TRBJ2-1; TRBD1 matches 8 bases. Germline assignment: CDR1 MNHEY and CDR2 SVGAGI. After removal of 5 bases from V and 2 bases from J, the junction contained 2 bases not matched to a gene. This CDR3 has 14 amino acids. The CDR3 DNA reads TGTGCCAGCAGTCGACAGGGGACCTACAATGAGCAGTTCTTC. This codes for CASSRQGTYNEQFF.

The chain links TRBV30 to TRBJ2-7, with 10 bases matching TRBD1. Per germline, CDR1 GTSNPN and CDR2 SVGIG (reference sequence). J gave up 4 bases and V 3 bases, and 6 bases lay outside the gene matches. There are 14 residues in the CDR3. The CDR3 is CAWSRDRGIYEQYF. CDR3 in DNA: TGTGCCTGGAGCCGGGACAGGGGTATATACGAGCAGTACTTC.

The chain couples TRBV29-1 to TRBJ1-2; D might be TRBD1 (6 bases). CDR1 SQVTM and CDR2 ANQGSEA come from the germline V gene. This CDR3 region has 14 residues. Trimming removed 3 bases from V and 5 bases from J, with 16 bases in between. CDR3 residues: CSVEQNQQGYGYTF. CDR3 DNA: TGCAGCGTTGAGCAAAACCAACAGGGATATGGCTACACCTTC.

This clone was found a few times. The chain carries TRBV19 and TRBJ1-5; possible D gene TRBD1, 5 bases. The CDR3 contains 14 residues. Germline V gene sequence: CDR1 LNHDA, CDR2 SQIVND (reference sequence). The V end was cut by 7 bases, the J end by 1 base, with 11 bases between. The CDR3, as DNA: TGTGCCAGTAAGGGGAGGGGCAGCAATCAGCCCCAGCATTTT. Translating it yields CASKGRGSNQPQHF. Looking up the rest from reference TRBV19 and TRBJ1-5 gives the full variable domain: DGGITQSPKYLFRKEGQNVTLSCEQNLNHDAMYWYRQDPGQGLRLIYYSQIVNDFQKGDIAEGYSVSREKKESFPLTVTSAQKNPTAFYLCASKGRGSNQPQHFGDGTRLSIL.

The J gene is TRBJ1-2, the V gene TRBV2; no clear D. This CDR3 has 13 residues. Germline assignment: CDR1 SNHLY and CDR2 FYNNEI. The ends were cut back, 3 bases at V and 2 bases at J, with 7 bases in the middle. CDR3 sequence: CASSEGLNYGYTF. CDR3 nucleotides: TGTGCCAGCAGTGAGGGCCTCAACTATGGCTACACCTTC.

This chain joins TRBV7-3 and TRBJ1-1; 7 bases map to TRBD1. Germline assignment: CDR1 SGHTA and CDR2 FQGTGA. V shed 6 bases, J shed 6 bases, and the junction held 7 bases outside the gene matches. This CDR3 has 13 amino acids. The CDR3 sequence is CASSIGQGAEAFF. In DNA form, the CDR3 reads TGTGCCAGCAGTATTGGGCAGGGGGCTGAAGCTTTCTTT.

The chain couples TRBV6-2 or TRBV6-3 to TRBJ2-1; 11 bases are a match to TRBD2. The CDR3 loop spans 17 amino acids. V trimming: 2 bases; J trimming: 7 bases; junction bases outside the gene matches: 10. In germline, CDR1 is MNHEY, CDR2 SVGEGT. CDR3 bases: TGTGCCAGCAGTTACCAAATCGGGACTAGCGGACCAAATGAGCAGTTCTTC. The encoded protein is CASSYQIGTSGPNEQFF.

The chain employs TRBV4-1 and TRBJ2-2, with D perhaps TRBD2 (5 bases). This CDR3 has 13 amino acids. Germline CDR1 is MGHRA and CDR2 is YSYEKL. V was trimmed by 6 bases and J by 2 bases, leaving 7 bases between them. CDR3 in DNA: TGCGCCAGCAGAGGAGGTAACACCGGGGAGCTGTTTTTT. This sequence encodes CASRGGNTGELFF.

The chain joins TRBV2 to TRBJ2-3; D remains unclear. Germline V gene data show CDR1 as SNHLY and CDR2 as FYNNEI. Trimming left V 4 bases short and J 0 bases short, with 8 bases between. The CDR3 spans 14 residues. The CDR3 region is CASSVDTSTDTQYF. The CDR3 DNA follows: TGTGCCAGCAGTGTTGACACTAGCACAGATACGCAGTATTTT.

The rearrangement uses TRBV3-1 (or the pseudogene TRBV3-2) and TRBJ1-1; weak D call: TRBD1 (5 bases). V was cut by 0 bases and J by 0 bases, with 11 bases left in between. CDR3 size: 16 residues. Germline V gene sequence: CDR1 LGHDT, CDR2 YNNKEL (reference sequence). The CDR3 DNA reads as TGTGCCAGCAGCCAAGATTTAGACAGCTTGAACACTGAAGCTTTCTTT. Translated, it gives CASSQDLDSLNTEAFF.

The chain uses TRBV29-1 and TRBJ1-2, with TRBD1 identical over 10 bases. J lost 4 bases, V lost 7 bases, and 6 bases had no gene match. The CDR3 is 13 amino acids. Germline loops: CDR1 SQVTM, CDR2 ANQGSEA. For the CDR3, the DNA is TGCAGCGCCCGACAGGGGGCCAGCTATGGCTACACCTTC. This encodes CSARQGASYGYTF.

V gene TRBV9 combines with J gene TRBJ2-1; D not certain. The CDR3 spans 13 residues. The germline V and J ends were trimmed by 3 bases and 3 bases, with 7 bases remaining between them. Germline V gene sequence: CDR1 SGDLS, CDR2 YYNGEE. The CDR3 nucleotides are TGTGCCAGCAGCGGGTCGGTCTACAATGAGCAGTTCTTC. It yields the protein CASSGSVYNEQFF.

The rearrangement links TRBV7-2 to TRBJ2-3; 15 nucleotides align to TRBD2. V shed 4 bases, J shed 9 bases, and the junction held 2 bases outside the gene matches. The CDR3 is 14 amino acids. Germline CDR1 reads SGHTA; CDR2 reads FQGNSA. The DNA of the CDR3 is TGTGCCAGCAGCTCCGGACTAGCGGGAGGGACGCAGTATTTT. The encoded protein is CASSSGLAGGTQYF.